The 6 T cell receptor beta chains given below trace back to one sample, sequenced in a study of blood T cells in healthy people across ages. Together with a sample-barcoded 5' primer, a J-beta primer mix was included in a second PCR lasting about 7 to 12 cycles. TCRdb processed the 5' RACE reads anew with MiXCR; each CDR3 protein has one entry. The table includes 1.4 million or so distinct CDR3 sequences, 35% to 45% detected once. What was sequenced was blood. These receptor sequences come from a woman between 18 and 29 years old in good health.

The J gene is TRBJ1-2, the V gene TRBV27; no definite D call. V dropped 4 bases and J dropped 8 bases, with 11 bases sitting between them. In germline, CDR1 is MNHEY, CDR2 SMNVEV (reference sequence). The CDR3 sequence is 12 residues long. The CDR3 reads CASSSGSRGYTF. The CDR3 nucleotides are TGTGCCAGCAGTTCAGGTTCTCGGGGCTACACCTTC.

As to this clonotype: A much larger clone sits a single nucleotide away, making a read error possible. V gene TRBV10-3 combines with J gene TRBJ2-7; possible D gene TRBD1, 6 bases. Germline CDR1 is ENHRY and CDR2 is SYGVKD. The length of the CDR3 is 15 residues. Written as DNA, the CDR3 is TGTGTCATCAGTGAATCGCCGGGACAAACCTACGAGCAGTACTTC. Translated: CVISESPGQTYEQYF.

In its sample, this clonotype was seen a few times. This sequence joins TRBV7-2 and TRBJ2-3; 7 nucleotides align to TRBD2. The germline gives CDR1 SGHTA, CDR2 FQGNSA. The CDR3 has 16 amino acids. Trimming cost V 0 bases and J 4 bases; bases outside gene matches: 7. CDR3 in amino acids: CASSLAAGVASDTQYF. CDR3 DNA sequence: TGTGCCAGCAGCTTAGCGGCGGGGGTCGCGTCAGATACGCAGTATTTT.

This clonotype was recorded a few times. The chain has TRBV7-9 and TRBJ2-1, with 8 bases aligning to TRBD2. Germline CDR1 SEHNR, CDR2 FQNEAQ (reference sequence). The CDR3 covers 15 residues. With V trimmed by 5 bases and J by 5 bases, 8 bases remained unmatched. CDR3 bases: TGTGCCAGCAGCGAGGGCAGCGGGAGACACAATGAGCAGTTCTTC. Its translation is CASSEGSGRHNEQFF.

This clonotype has just a few counts. The chain recombines TRBV6-5 with TRBJ2-7; 7 nucleotides align to TRBD1. The CDR3 has 14 amino acids. Germline CDR1 MNHEY, CDR2 SVGAGI. J was trimmed by 7 bases and V by 0 bases; bases with no gene match: 6. The CDR3 nucleotides are TGTGCCAGCAGTTACTCGTCCAGGGGGAATGAGCAGTACTTC. This codes for CASSYSSRGNEQYF.

The V call is TRBV10-2, the J call TRBJ2-3; D remains unclear. The CDR3 is 12 amino acids. Looked up from germline, CDR1 is WSHSY and CDR2 is SAAADI. The ends were cut back, 5 bases at V and 9 bases at J, with 12 bases in the middle. For the CDR3, the DNA is TGCGCCAGCAGTTACAACTCAGGAACGCAGTATTTT. Translated: CASSYNSGTQYF.